This is a list of T cell receptor beta chains from one sample in a study of vaccination and CD4 T cells after COVID-19. These receptors are not linked to any known antigen. TCRdb processed the PCR reads anew with MiXCR; each CDR3 protein has one entry. Here the sample spans about 5,500 distinct CDR3 sequences, around 39% being singletons. Sequencing was done on a sample of CD4+ T cells from blood, cultured in vitro. All receptors derive from a human donor in good health. The CDR3 runs from the conserved cysteine through the conserved F or W. Each record gives: clone size, D gene, V gene, CDR3 length, J gene, CDR3 protein, CDR3 DNA. A D gene is named only where the DNA matches it firmly. Expanded clones get a size class; other rows say once, few or many, or leave the size out.

size: few; D: NA; V: TRBV20-1; length: 12; J: TRBJ2-3; CDR3: CSASLSTDTQYF; DNA: TGCAGTGCTAGTCTTAGCACAGATACGCAGTATTTT
size: few; D: TRBD1; V: TRBV7-8; length: 17; J: TRBJ1-6; CDR3: CASSLGMGQGGWSPLHF; DNA: TGTGCCAGCAGCTTAGGAATGGGACAGGGCGGTTGGTCACCCCTCCACTTT
size: NA; D: TRBD1; V: TRBV20-1; length: 17; J: TRBJ1-2; CDR3: CSARDDSGTGPNYGYTF; DNA: TGCAGTGCTAGAGATGATTCCGGGACAGGACCTAACTATGGCTACACCTTC
size: few; D: NA; V: TRBV6-5; length: 13; J: TRBJ1-1; CDR3: CASSYQPQQKAFF; DNA: TGTGCCAGCAGTTACCAGCCACAGCAGAAAGCTTTCTTT
size: NA; D: NA; V: TRBV5-1; length: 13; J: TRBJ1-6; CDR3: CATQGPPNSPLHF; DNA: TGCGCCACCCAAGGACCGCCTAATTCACCCCTCCACTTT
size: few; D: NA; V: TRBV2; length: 13; J: TRBJ1-5; CDR3: CASSGSQHQPQHF; DNA: TGTGCCAGCAGTGGGTCTCAGCATCAGCCCCAGCATTTT
size: few; D: NA; V: TRBV20-1; length: 10; J: TRBJ2-1; CDR3: CSAENNEQFF; DNA: TGCAGTGCAGAGAACAATGAGCAGTTCTTC
size: NA; D: NA; V: TRBV7-2; length: 11; J: TRBJ2-1; CDR3: CASSIFPEQFF; DNA: TGTGCCAGCAGCATATTCCCTGAGCAGTTCTTC
size: NA; D: NA; V: TRBV5-4; length: 15; J: TRBJ2-1; CDR3: CASSLTGGPLNEQFF; DNA: TGTGCCAGCAGCTTAACCGGGGGCCCACTCAATGAGCAGTTCTTC
size: medium-sized; D: NA; V: TRBV15; length: 18; J: TRBJ1-6; CDR3: CATSRDPGQRSYNSPLHF; DNA: TGTGCCACCAGCAGAGATCCGGGACAACGCTCCTATAATTCACCCCTCCACTTT
size: NA; D: TRBD1; V: TRBV27; length: 14; J: TRBJ1-1; CDR3: CASSLKGANTEAFF; DNA: TGTGCCAGCAGTTTAAAGGGGGCGAACACTGAAGCTTTCTTT
size: NA; D: TRBD1; V: TRBV9; length: 16; J: TRBJ1-1; CDR3: CASGGRTGEVGTEAFF; DNA: TGTGCCAGCGGCGGAAGGACAGGGGAAGTAGGCACTGAAGCTTTCTTT
size: NA; D: NA; V: TRBV30; length: 12; J: TRBJ1-2; CDR3: CAWQKPNYGYTF; DNA: TGTGCCTGGCAGAAACCTAACTATGGCTACACCTTC
size: few; D: NA; V: TRBV7-6; length: 15; J: TRBJ2-2; CDR3: CASSVQGTNTGELFF; DNA: TGTGCCAGCAGCGTACAGGGCACGAACACCGGGGAGCTGTTTTTT
size: few; D: TRBD1; V: TRBV20-1; length: 14; J: TRBJ1-1; CDR3: CSAPEGAMNTEAFF; DNA: TGCAGTGCTCCAGAGGGGGCAATGAACACTGAAGCTTTCTTT
size: NA; D: TRBD2; V: TRBV6-2/TRBV6-3; length: 14; J: TRBJ2-2; CDR3: CASTTLADTGELFF; DNA: TGTGCCAGCACCACACTAGCGGACACCGGGGAGCTGTTTTTT
size: NA; D: NA; V: TRBV11-3; length: 15; J: TRBJ1-2; CDR3: CASSLVRQPLYGYTF; DNA: TGTGCCAGCAGCTTAGTCCGACAGCCGCTCTATGGCTACACCTTC
size: few; D: NA; V: TRBV6-5; length: 15; J: TRBJ1-1; CDR3: CASSYDDGRNTEAFF; DNA: TGTGCCAGCAGTTACGACGACGGAAGGAACACTGAAGCTTTCTTT
size: NA; D: TRBD1; V: TRBV6-1; length: 14; J: TRBJ2-1; CDR3: CASSKQSGGNEQFF; DNA: TGTGCCAGCAGTAAACAATCAGGGGGCAATGAGCAGTTCTTC
size: NA; D: NA; V: TRBV12-3/TRBV12-4; length: 15; J: TRBJ1-6; CDR3: CASSPREGDNSPLHF; DNA: TGTGCCAGCAGTCCTCGGGAGGGGGATAATTCACCCCTCCACTTT
size: NA; D: TRBD2; V: TRBV5-8; length: 14; J: TRBJ2-1; CDR3: CASSNSGGGNEQFF; DNA: TGTGCCAGCAGCAATAGCGGGGGCGGGAATGAGCAGTTCTTC
size: NA; D: TRBD1; V: TRBV7-9; length: 14; J: TRBJ1-1; CDR3: CASTLGQENTEAFF; DNA: TGTGCCAGCACCCTGGGACAGGAGAACACTGAAGCTTTCTTT
size: NA; D: NA; V: TRBV18; length: 14; J: TRBJ1-1; CDR3: CASSPLTMNTEAFF; DNA: TGTGCCAGCTCACCACTCACAATGAACACTGAAGCTTTCTTT
size: medium-sized; D: TRBD1; V: TRBV20-1; length: 16; J: TRBJ1-5; CDR3: CSASGLRQGNNQPQHF; DNA: TGCAGTGCTAGTGGTTTGAGACAGGGAAACAATCAGCCCCAGCATTTT
size: NA; D: NA; V: TRBV19; length: 11; J: TRBJ1-1; CDR3: CASGGGSEAFF; DNA: TGTGCCAGTGGGGGAGGGAGTGAAGCTTTCTTT
size: few; D: TRBD1; V: TRBV6-1; length: 15; J: TRBJ1-5; CDR3: CASRAGTGVNQPQHF; DNA: TGTGCCAGCAGGGCCGGGACAGGGGTCAATCAGCCCCAGCATTTT
size: NA; D: NA; V: TRBV5-1; length: 14; J: TRBJ2-7; CDR3: CASSLEGSVYEQYF; DNA: TGCGCCAGCAGCTTAGAGGGTTCGGTCTACGAGCAGTACTTC